This T cell receptor (beta chain) was obtained from a study of Graves' ophthalmopathy and Graves' hyperthyroidism. Excluded were patients with other autoimmune diseases, uncontrolled infections, pregnancy or lactation. Researchers took RNA transcripts and amplified TCR beta CDR3 regions from them. First-round RT-PCR employed HTBI primers, with a second-round multiplex PCR after it. From the multiplex PCR reads, TCRdb called clonotypes with MiXCR, one entry per CDR3 protein. The table includes around 660,000 distinct CDR3 sequences, roughly 39% detected once. This CDR3 spans 16 amino acids. The germline V gene encodes CDR1 DFQATT and CDR2 SNEGSKA (reference sequence). Trimming left V 7 bases short and J 11 bases short, with 30 bases between.

The chain links TRBV20-1 to TRBJ1-5, with D perhaps matching TRBD1 (5 bases). The clonotype originates from an adult man with Graves' ophthalmopathy. Source material: peripheral blood. The CDR3 sequence: CSGMGTSGVHQETQHF. The DNA of the CDR3 is TGCAGTGGGATGGGGACTAGCGGGGTGCACCAAGAGACCCAGCATTTT.